This TCR beta chain was profiled in a study of blood T cell repertoires in COVID-19. Study summary: COVID-19 samples, acute and convalescent, were from the United States, Italy and Spain. From T cells, B-cell-depleted T cells, or PBMCs came the material, which was cDNA or gDNA.

The sample holds one count of this clone. In germline, CDR1 is SGDLS, CDR2 YYNGEE. V was shortened by 1 base and J by 4 bases, with 9 bases between the two germline ends. CDR3 length: 14 residues. In the authors' methods: Nucleated cell counts were estimated from reference gene primer amplification. The protocol was immunoSEQ multiplex PCR, while the TCRdb copy is restricted to in-frame clones and leaves out a portion. The V and J calls and the clone size are those of that table, but D and trimming were determined from the DNA. The data show 240,000 or so clones, roughly 80% seen once. The chain carries TRBV9 and TRBJ1-3; TRBD1 is a possible D gene (5 bases). The sequenced sample consisted of peripheral blood. The source of this sequence is a young woman with acute or convalescent COVID-19. This chain's CDR3 is CASSVLTDGNTIYF. The DNA for the CDR3 is TGTGCCAGCAGCGTACTGACAGACGGAAACACCATATATTTT.